One sample yielded the 29 T cell receptor beta chains listed below, sequenced in a study of shared clonotypes between healthy human individuals (dated by TCRdb to the early 2020s). Receptors were amplified or captured by the immunoSEQ multiplex PCR assay. Entries here come from immuneACCESS through TCRdb and include only in-frame sequences with V and J called. Some clones fail to appear in such tables; in the studies checked, an unresolved V gene covers under half of the shortfall, and the cause of the remainder is unknown. Here the sample has about 1.5 million clones; over 95% occur a single time. Jointly, the top ten make up approximately 1.2% of the sample. Sequenced input: naive CD4+ T cells sorted from blood. The cell subset or site label of this sample denotes: CD45RA+ positively selected. The receptors shown here come from a man younger than 45 in good health.

This chain links TRBV28 with TRBJ2-7; a weak D match, TRBD1 (5 bases). Germline values: CDR1 MDHEN, CDR2 SYDVKM. V lost 3 bases and J 4 bases, leaving 40 bases between the germline ends. The length of the CDR3 is 23 residues. DNA of the CDR3: TGTGCCAGCAGTTTTTACTATCCGCCAGGGCCAAGAAAAACTAACGAGTCACTGTACGAGCAGTACTTC. Residues: CASSFYYPPGPRKTNESLYEQYF.

The rearrangement links TRBV7-2 to TRBJ2-7; no firm D call. The germline V gene has CDR1 SGHTA and CDR2 FQGNSA. This CDR3 has 12 amino acids. V shed 5 bases and J shed 3 bases, with 8 bases lying between them. The CDR3 spells CASSLGYYEQYF. The CDR3 DNA is TGTGCCAGCAGCCTCGGTTACTACGAGCAGTACTTC. The variable domain in full, with the rest retrieved from reference TRBV7-2 and TRBJ2-7, is GAGVSQSPSNKVTEKGKDVELRCDPISGHTALYWYRQSLGQGLEFLIYFQGNSAPDKSGLPSDRFSAERTGGSVSTLTIQRTQQEDSAVYLCASSLGYYEQYFGPGTRLTVT.

CDR3 coding DNA: TGTGCCAGCAGCTCGACGGGGGGAGCTCCGGAGACCCAGTACTTC. As protein: CASSSTGGAPETQYF. The chain combines TRBV11-2 with TRBJ2-5, with TRBD2 matching over 7 bases. Unmatched junction bases numbered 10, after V lost 4 bases and J lost 5 bases. This CDR3 has 15 residues. Germline loops: CDR1 SGHAT, CDR2 FQNNGV.

CDR3 in amino acids: CASSLDGTVGTGELFF. CDR3 sequence (DNA): TGCGCCAGCAGCTTGGACGGGACAGTTGGCACCGGGGAGCTGTTTTTT. This sequence joins TRBV5-1 and TRBJ2-2, with 7 bases identical to TRBD1. J gave up 4 bases and V 0 bases, and 6 bases lay outside the gene matches. Germline V gene sequence: CDR1 SGHRS, CDR2 YFSETQ. This CDR3 has 16 residues.

This chain uses TRBV28 with TRBJ1-5; TRBD1 might be the D (5 bases). The CDR3 totals 15 residues. Germline lookup yields CDR1 MDHEN and CDR2 SYDVKM. The V end was cut by 6 bases, the J end by 3 bases, with 15 bases between. CDR3 DNA sequence: TGTGCCAGCAGCTTCACTGGGGGGTTCAATCAGCCCCAGCATTTT. It specifies CASSFTGGFNQPQHF.

V is TRBV7-9 and J is TRBJ2-1, with a possible D match to TRBD1 (8 bases). Germline V gene sequence: CDR1 SEHNR, CDR2 FQNEAQ (reference sequence). The CDR3 has 17 amino acids. The ends were cut back, 7 bases at V and 6 bases at J, with 25 bases in the middle. The CDR3 is CASTINPGGTGLNEQFF. As DNA, the CDR3 is TGTGCCAGCACCATAAACCCCGGGGGGACAGGCCTCAATGAGCAGTTCTTC.

This chain uses TRBV7-6 with TRBJ1-1; weak D call: TRBD1 (5 bases). Deletions cut 5 bases from V and 1 base from J, with 8 bases between. The germline gives CDR1 SGHVS, CDR2 FNYEAQ. This CDR3 comprises 13 residues. As DNA, the CDR3 is TGTGCCAGCAGCCAGGGCGGGAACACTGAAGCTTTCTTT. Protein sequence: CASSQGGNTEAFF.

The gene calls are TRBV2 and TRBJ1-2; D is uncertain. With 2 bases removed from V and 8 bases from J, the gap between germline ends came to 12 bases. Looked up from germline, CDR1 is SNHLY and CDR2 is FYNNEI. The CDR3 totals 13 residues. The CDR3 loop is CASSESTLPGYTF. The CDR3 DNA is TGTGCCAGCAGTGAATCAACTCTTCCGGGCTACACCTTC.

Remarks on this clone: Other DNA sequences within the sample encode an identical CDR3. The chain is built from TRBV18 and TRBJ1-1; D is unclear. CDR3 length: 14 amino acids. V shed 0 bases and J shed 1 base, with 6 bases lying between them. Germline values: CDR1 KGHSH, CDR2 LQKENI. The CDR3 DNA sequence: TGTGCCAGCTCACCACCGAACGGGAACACTGAAGCTTTCTTT. It is translated as CASSPPNGNTEAFF.

The genes are TRBV7-2 and TRBJ2-7; D gene uncertain. V was pared by 5 bases and J by 7 bases, with 9 bases between. The CDR3 sequence is 11 residues long. Germline V gene sequence: CDR1 SGHTA, CDR2 FQGNSA. DNA for the CDR3: TGTGCCAGCAGCCTGAAGGTGGAGCAGTACTTC. Amino acid sequence: CASSLKVEQYF.

The rearrangement uses TRBV7-2 and TRBJ2-1; perhaps TRBD2 as D (6 bases). There are 12 residues in the CDR3. Trimming removed 5 bases at V and 12 bases at J, with 14 bases between. The germline V gene has CDR1 SGHTA and CDR2 FQGNSA. This CDR3 reads CASSPTGTLQFF. The CDR3 bases are TGTGCCAGCAGCCCAACCGGGACTCTGCAGTTCTTC.

CDR3 in amino acids: CSVDFRVQIYEQYF. The CDR3 DNA follows: TGCAGCGTTGACTTCAGGGTTCAAATTTACGAGCAGTACTTC. The chain has TRBV29-1 and TRBJ2-7; TRBD1 is a possible D gene (5 bases). This CDR3 region has 14 residues. Trimming took off 3 bases at V and 4 bases at J, with 16 bases between the two ends. In germline, CDR1 is SQVTM, CDR2 ANQGSEA.

The genes are TRBV4-3 and TRBJ1-3, with 7 positions matching TRBD1. Germline CDR1 LGHNA, CDR2 YSLEER. After removal of 0 bases from V and 2 bases from J, the junction contained 7 bases not matched to a gene. This CDR3 comprises 17 residues. CDR3 coding DNA: TGCGCCAGCAGCCAAGACCGACAGGGTATTGCTGGAAACACCATATATTTT. This gives the protein CASSQDRQGIAGNTIYF.

CDR3: CASSVDSGGLQYF. Written as DNA, the CDR3 is TGTGCCAGCAGCGTAGATAGCGGAGGTTTGCAGTACTTC. This chain uses TRBV9 with TRBJ2-7; TRBD2 might be the D (6 bases). V was clipped by 0 bases and J by 9 bases, with 13 bases between them. CDR3 length equals 13 residues. Germline CDR1 and CDR2: SGDLS and YYNGEE.

The chain uses TRBV6-5 and TRBJ1-1, with a weak D call TRBD1 (5 bases). In germline, CDR1 is MNHEY, CDR2 SVGAGI. CDR3 length: 15 residues. V lost 2 bases, J lost 0 bases, and 10 bases lay in between. In DNA, the CDR3 is TGTGCCAGCAGTTACCAGGGTTCGGTGAACACTGAAGCTTTCTTT. It is translated as CASSYQGSVNTEAFF.

V gene TRBV28 combines with J gene TRBJ2-1; a weak D match, TRBD2 (6 bases). Trimming left V 5 bases short and J 8 bases short, with 13 bases between. CDR3 size: 13 residues. CDR1 MDHEN and CDR2 SYDVKM come from the germline V gene. DNA of the CDR3: TGTGCCAGCAGTCATCTCGGACTATATGAGCAGTTCTTC. Translation: CASSHLGLYEQFF.

V and J are TRBV5-1 and TRBJ1-1, with a weak D call TRBD1 (5 bases). V lost 0 bases, J lost 4 bases, and 10 bases lay in between. Per the germline V gene, CDR1 is SGHRS and CDR2 is YFSETQ. The CDR3 is 14 residues long. CDR3 loop: CASSLDTQGTEAFF. CDR3 DNA sequence: TGCGCCAGCAGCTTGGACACCCAGGGCACTGAAGCTTTCTTT.

The genes are TRBV4-1 and TRBJ2-2; D remains unclear. CDR1 and CDR2 (germline): MGHRA, YSYEKL. V gave up 0 bases and J gave up 3 bases, with 8 bases separating them. The CDR3 extends over 15 amino acids. The CDR3 DNA sequence: TGCGCCAGCAGCCAAGATGCACTCGACACCGGGGAGCTGTTTTTT. Translation gives CASSQDALDTGELFF.

The V and J genes are TRBV5-4 and TRBJ2-7, with TRBD1 matching over 9 bases. Trimming took 4 bases from V and 5 from J; bases not matched to a gene: 7. Germline CDR1 is SGHNT and CDR2 is YYREEE (reference sequence). The CDR3 runs 14 residues. The CDR3 sequence is CASSDTGTGHEQYF. The CDR3 DNA follows: TGTGCCAGCAGCGACACCGGGACAGGGCACGAGCAGTACTTC.

The CDR3 region is CASSLGIGPYTEAFF. The CDR3 bases are TGTGCCAGCAGCTTGGGGATCGGTCCATACACTGAAGCTTTCTTT. The chain has TRBV11-2 and TRBJ1-1, with no clear D. From germline, CDR1 is SGHAT and CDR2 FQNNGV. The CDR3 is 15 amino acids. V was clipped by 3 bases and J by 3 bases, with 14 bases between them.

The V and J genes are TRBV5-4 and TRBJ2-2; the D is unclear. Trimming pared 3 bases from V and 5 bases from J, leaving 11 bases between. This CDR3 comprises 14 residues. CDR1 SGHNT and CDR2 YYREEE come from the germline V gene (reference sequence). CDR3 DNA: TGTGCCAGCAGCTCCCAGACCCGGACCGGGGAGCTGTTTTTT. Protein sequence: CASSSQTRTGELFF.

This rearrangement joins TRBV5-5 to TRBJ1-2; 7 bases are a match to TRBD1. Germline CDR1 SGHKS, CDR2 YYEKEE (reference sequence). The CDR3 length is 14 residues. J lost 6 bases, V lost 2 bases, and 7 bases had no gene match. The CDR3 bases are TGTGCCAGCAGCTTCGACAGGGAACCCCATGGCTACACCTTC. This translates into CASSFDREPHGYTF.

The chain has TRBV25-1 and TRBJ1-5; a weak D match, TRBD1 (5 bases). The CDR3 loop spans 15 amino acids. V was cut by 1 base and J by 0 bases, with 7 bases left in between. From germline, CDR1 is MGHDK and CDR2 SYGVNS. In nucleotides, the CDR3 is TGTGCCAGCAGTGAATCGGGACGTAGCAATCAGCCCCAGCATTTT. It yields the protein CASSESGRSNQPQHF.

This clone appeared once. This rearrangement joins TRBV5-1 to TRBJ2-7; maybe TRBD1 (6 bases). The CDR3 is 16 residues long. In germline, CDR1 is SGHRS, CDR2 YFSETQ. V lost 4 bases, J lost 0 bases, and 17 bases lay in between. CDR3 sequence: CASSQNRQAISYEQYF. For the CDR3, the DNA is TGCGCCAGCAGCCAAAACCGACAGGCCATCTCCTACGAGCAGTACTTC.

J is TRBJ1-4 and V is TRBV6-1, with no clear D. Trimming removed 2 bases at V and 8 bases at J, with 6 bases between. Germline values: CDR1 MNHNS, CDR2 SASEGT. CDR3 size: 12 residues. In DNA, the CDR3 is TGTGCCAGCAGTGAAAATAGGGAAAAACTGTTTTTT. Translation: CASSENREKLFF.

The genes are TRBV11-2 and TRBJ2-7, with D possibly TRBD1 on 7 matching bases. Trimming shortened V by 3 bases and J by 5 bases, and 11 bases separated the two germline ends. Germline V gives CDR1 SGHAT, CDR2 FQNNGV. The CDR3 loop spans 13 amino acids. CDR3 nucleotides: TGTGCCAGCAGCTTCCAGGGGGAGGACGAGCAGTACTTC. This gives the protein CASSFQGEDEQYF. Full variable domain (rest looked up from reference TRBV11-2 and TRBJ2-7): EAGVAQSPRYKIIEKRQSVAFWCNPISGHATLYWYQQILGQGPKLLIQFQNNGVVDDSQLPKDRFSAERLKGVDSTLKIQPAKLEDSAVYLCASSFQGEDEQYFGPGTRLTVT.

The CDR3 spells CASSVSHTGGTSEAFF. DNA for the CDR3: TGTGCCAGCAGCGTATCCCATACAGGGGGGACATCGGAAGCTTTCTTT. The chain has TRBV9 and TRBJ1-1, with 8 bases fitting TRBD1. Germline V lookup: CDR1 SGDLS, CDR2 YYNGEE. CDR3 size: 16 residues. The V gene end was trimmed by 1 base and the J gene end by 8 bases; junction bases not matched to a gene: 13. The full variable domain, in which reference TRBV9 and TRBJ1-1 provide the parts outside the CDR3, is DSGVTQTPKHLITATGQRVTLRCSPRSGDLSVYWYQQSLDQGLQFLIQYYNGEERAKGNILERFSAQQFPDLHSELNLSSLELGDSALYFCASSVSHTGGTSEAFFGQGTRLTVV.

The V call is TRBV5-1, the J call TRBJ2-7, with 8 bases matching TRBD2. The length of the CDR3 is 15 residues. The J segment lost 1 base and the V segment lost 0 bases, leaving 3 bases of the junction unmatched. CDR1 is SGHRS and CDR2 is YFSETQ in the germline V gene. CDR3 DNA sequence: TGCGCCAGCAGCTTGGGGACTAGCTGGTCCTACGAGCAGTACTTC. The encoded protein is CASSLGTSWSYEQYF.

The chain is built from TRBV6-1 and TRBJ2-5, with 7 positions matching TRBD1. The CDR3 covers 15 residues. Looked up from germline, CDR1 is MNHNS and CDR2 is SASEGT. The trim removed 5 bases at V and 2 bases at J, leaving 8 bases unmatched. The CDR3 is CASSLGTDFQETQYF. CDR3 nucleotide sequence: TGTGCCAGCAGTCTCGGGACAGACTTTCAAGAGACCCAGTACTTC.